This is a list of T cell receptor beta chains from one sample in a study of blood T cell repertoires in COVID-19. Produced via immunoSEQ multiplex PCR; TCRdb's table is partial and in-frame only. Of roughly 390,000 clones listed, 85% are singletons. The sample taken for sequencing was peripheral blood. These receptors originate from a woman younger than 30 with acute or convalescent COVID-19. The CDR3 runs from the conserved cysteine through the conserved F or W. Fields, in order: V gene, J gene, clone size, D gene, CDR3 protein, CDR3 DNA. A D gene is named only where the DNA matches it firmly. A row's size may be missing; if present it is once, few, many or a size class.

V gene: TRBV28; J gene: TRBJ2-5; clone size: -; D gene: -; CDR3 protein: CASNSGFWQETQYF; CDR3 DNA: TGTGCCAGCAACTCAGGGTTTTGGCAAGAGACCCAGTACTTC
V gene: TRBV24-1; J gene: TRBJ2-2; clone size: -; D gene: TRBD1; CDR3 protein: CATSDGDRGSGELFF; CDR3 DNA: TGTGCCACCAGTGACGGGGACAGGGGGTCCGGGGAGCTGTTTTTT
V gene: TRBV9; J gene: TRBJ1-2; clone size: few; D gene: -; CDR3 protein: CASSAPTVHGYTF; CDR3 DNA: TGTGCCAGCAGCGCCCCGACAGTTCATGGCTACACCTTC
V gene: TRBV29-1; J gene: TRBJ1-2; clone size: -; D gene: TRBD1; CDR3 protein: CTTEGTGGDGYTF; CDR3 DNA: TGCACCACTGAAGGGACAGGGGGTGATGGCTACACCTTC
V gene: TRBV6-5; J gene: TRBJ1-3; clone size: once; D gene: -; CDR3 protein: CASGEAAGNTIYF; CDR3 DNA: TGTGCCAGCGGGGAGGCAGCTGGAAACACCATATATTTT
V gene: TRBV5-5; J gene: TRBJ2-5; clone size: -; D gene: -; CDR3 protein: CASSFDISGETQYF; CDR3 DNA: TGTGCCAGCAGCTTCGACATCTCTGGGGAGACCCAGTACTTC
V gene: TRBV10-3; J gene: TRBJ1-2; clone size: -; D gene: -; CDR3 protein: CAISEYRDYGYTF; CDR3 DNA: TGTGCCATCAGTGAGTACAGGGACTATGGCTACACCTTC
V gene: TRBV6-5; J gene: TRBJ1-5; clone size: -; D gene: TRBD1; CDR3 protein: CASSFGQGHQPQHF; CDR3 DNA: TGTGCCAGCAGTTTCGGACAGGGCCATCAGCCCCAGCATTTT
V gene: TRBV14; J gene: TRBJ1-1; clone size: -; D gene: TRBD1; CDR3 protein: CASSLLGQLNTEAFF; CDR3 DNA: TGTGCCAGCAGCCTTCTGGGACAGTTGAACACTGAAGCTTTCTTT
V gene: TRBV28; J gene: TRBJ2-7; clone size: -; D gene: -; CDR3 protein: CASSFPDSPYEQYF; CDR3 DNA: TGTGCCAGCAGTTTCCCGGACAGCCCTTACGAGCAGTACTTC
V gene: TRBV3-1/TRBV3-2; J gene: TRBJ2-2; clone size: -; D gene: TRBD1; CDR3 protein: CAVSQGASTGELFF; CDR3 DNA: TGTGCCGTATCGCAGGGGGCGAGCACCGGGGAGCTGTTTTTT
V gene: TRBV2; J gene: TRBJ1-1; clone size: -; D gene: -; CDR3 protein: CASLLAETEAFF; CDR3 DNA: TGTGCCTCCTTATTGGCGGAGACTGAAGCTTTCTTT
V gene: TRBV12-3/TRBV12-4; J gene: TRBJ2-1; clone size: -; D gene: -; CDR3 protein: CASRPSGDNEQFF; CDR3 DNA: TGTGCCAGCAGACCCAGCGGAGATAATGAGCAGTTCTTC
V gene: TRBV27; J gene: TRBJ1-1; clone size: once; D gene: -; CDR3 protein: CASSLSLSRVGLNTEAFF; CDR3 DNA: TGTGCCAGCAGTTTATCGTTGAGCCGGGTTGGCCTGAACACTGAAGCTTTCTTT
V gene: TRBV5-5; J gene: TRBJ1-1; clone size: once; D gene: TRBD1; CDR3 protein: CASRPGTDLGAFF; CDR3 DNA: TGTGCCAGCAGGCCCGGGACAGATCTTGGAGCTTTCTTT
V gene: TRBV28; J gene: TRBJ1-3; clone size: many; D gene: -; CDR3 protein: CASSLYSSGNTIYF; CDR3 DNA: TGTGCCAGCAGTTTATATAGCTCTGGAAACACCATATATTTT
V gene: TRBV5-6; J gene: TRBJ1-5; clone size: -; D gene: -; CDR3 protein: CASSLGPDQPQHF; CDR3 DNA: TGTGCCAGCAGCTTGGGTCCAGATCAGCCCCAGCATTTT
V gene: TRBV19; J gene: TRBJ1-1; clone size: -; D gene: TRBD1; CDR3 protein: CASSLPGTGDTEAFF; CDR3 DNA: TGTGCCAGTAGCTTACCCGGGACAGGGGATACTGAAGCTTTCTTT
V gene: TRBV4-2; J gene: TRBJ2-7; clone size: once; D gene: TRBD2; CDR3 protein: CASSHRPASGIYEQYF; CDR3 DNA: TGTGCCAGCAGCCACCGGCCCGCTAGCGGGATCTACGAGCAGTACTTC
V gene: TRBV5-1; J gene: TRBJ2-7; clone size: -; D gene: -; CDR3 protein: CASSLDSSSYEQYF; CDR3 DNA: TGCGCCAGCAGCCTGGACAGCAGCTCCTACGAGCAGTACTTC
V gene: TRBV29-1; J gene: TRBJ1-2; clone size: -; D gene: TRBD1; CDR3 protein: CSVEDLGQEANYGYTF; CDR3 DNA: TGCAGCGTTGAAGATCTTGGACAGGAAGCTAACTATGGCTACACCTTC
V gene: TRBV6-1; J gene: TRBJ1-5; clone size: few; D gene: -; CDR3 protein: CASSEVGGADQPQHF; CDR3 DNA: TGTGCCAGCAGTGAGGTTGGGGGCGCAGATCAGCCCCAGCATTTT
V gene: TRBV6-5; J gene: TRBJ1-2; clone size: -; D gene: -; CDR3 protein: CASSPTYGGRDGYTF; CDR3 DNA: TGTGCCAGCAGTCCAACTTACGGGGGACGGGATGGCTACACCTTC
V gene: TRBV29-1; J gene: TRBJ2-7; clone size: -; D gene: TRBD1; CDR3 protein: CSVEGKGQVYEQYF; CDR3 DNA: TGCAGCGTTGAAGGCAAAGGACAGGTCTACGAGCAGTACTTC
V gene: TRBV18; J gene: TRBJ1-1; clone size: -; D gene: -; CDR3 protein: CASSPMDIQNTEAFF; CDR3 DNA: TGTGCCAGCTCACCAATGGACATCCAGAACACTGAAGCTTTCTTT
V gene: TRBV28; J gene: TRBJ1-4; clone size: -; D gene: -; CDR3 protein: CATTATGGLNEKLFF; CDR3 DNA: TGTGCCACAACAGCAACCGGGGGTTTAAATGAAAAACTGTTTTTT
V gene: TRBV4-2; J gene: TRBJ1-2; clone size: -; D gene: -; CDR3 protein: CASSQEGGEGYTF; CDR3 DNA: TGTGCCAGCAGCCAAGAAGGGGGGGAGGGCTACACCTTC
V gene: TRBV7-9; J gene: TRBJ2-1; clone size: -; D gene: -; CDR3 protein: CASSNRDSEQFF; CDR3 DNA: TGTGCCAGCAGCAACCGGGACTCCGAGCAGTTCTTC
V gene: TRBV19; J gene: TRBJ2-7; clone size: -; D gene: TRBD1; CDR3 protein: CASSETGFSSYEQYF; CDR3 DNA: TGTGCCAGTAGTGAGACAGGGTTCTCCTCCTACGAGCAGTACTTC
V gene: TRBV5-6; J gene: TRBJ2-2; clone size: -; D gene: -; CDR3 protein: CASSLTAGELFF; CDR3 DNA: TGTGCCAGCAGCTTGACTGCCGGGGAGCTGTTTTTT
V gene: TRBV18; J gene: TRBJ2-7; clone size: -; D gene: TRBD1; CDR3 protein: CASSTGTVYEQYF; CDR3 DNA: TGTGCCAGCTCAACCGGGACAGTTTACGAGCAGTACTTC
V gene: TRBV19; J gene: TRBJ2-7; clone size: once; D gene: TRBD1; CDR3 protein: CASFAGQGPYEQYF; CDR3 DNA: TGTGCCTCCTTCGCCGGACAGGGCCCATACGAGCAGTACTTC
V gene: TRBV6-5; J gene: TRBJ2-7; clone size: -; D gene: -; CDR3 protein: CASSYGLDSYEQYF; CDR3 DNA: TGTGCCAGCAGTTACGGTCTAGACTCCTACGAGCAGTACTTC
V gene: TRBV9; J gene: TRBJ2-3; clone size: -; D gene: TRBD2; CDR3 protein: CASSPGTSGTDTQYF; CDR3 DNA: TGTGCCAGCAGCCCAGGGACTAGCGGAACAGATACGCAGTATTTT
V gene: TRBV6-5; J gene: TRBJ2-7; clone size: -; D gene: -; CDR3 protein: CASSFSRQTEQYF; CDR3 DNA: TGTGCCAGCAGTTTCTCCCGACAGACCGAGCAGTACTTC
V gene: TRBV6-1; J gene: TRBJ1-6; clone size: -; D gene: -; CDR3 protein: CASSEAVNSPLHF; CDR3 DNA: TGTGCCAGCAGTGAAGCCGTAAATTCACCCCTCCACTTT
V gene: TRBV30; J gene: TRBJ1-1; clone size: -; D gene: -; CDR3 protein: CAWSENRPWEAFF; CDR3 DNA: TGTGCCTGGAGTGAAAACCGCCCATGGGAGGCTTTCTTT
V gene: TRBV2; J gene: TRBJ2-5; clone size: -; D gene: -; CDR3 protein: CASRRDLGTQYF; CDR3 DNA: TGTGCCAGCAGAAGGGACTTGGGGACCCAGTACTTC
V gene: TRBV3-1/TRBV3-2; J gene: TRBJ2-2; clone size: once; D gene: TRBD2; CDR3 protein: CASSPQGLAENTGELFF; CDR3 DNA: TGTGCCAGCAGCCCTCAGGGACTAGCGGAAAACACCGGGGAGCTGTTTTTT
V gene: TRBV7-3; J gene: TRBJ2-5; clone size: few; D gene: TRBD1; CDR3 protein: CASSRGPQETQYF; CDR3 DNA: TGTGCCAGCAGCAGGGGGCCTCAAGAGACCCAGTACTTC
V gene: TRBV4-1; J gene: TRBJ1-2; clone size: once; D gene: TRBD1; CDR3 protein: CASSQLGTGGGYTF; CDR3 DNA: TGCGCCAGCAGCCAACTCGGGACAGGGGGTGGCTACACCTTC
V gene: TRBV3-1/TRBV3-2; J gene: TRBJ1-2; clone size: -; D gene: -; CDR3 protein: CASSQDVGTGEGYTF; CDR3 DNA: TGTGCCAGCAGCCAAGATGTCGGGACTGGAGAAGGCTACACCTTC
V gene: TRBV5-8; J gene: TRBJ1-5; clone size: -; D gene: TRBD1; CDR3 protein: CASSLDRGWGNQPQHF; CDR3 DNA: TGTGCCAGCAGCTTGGACAGGGGATGGGGCAATCAGCCCCAGCATTTT
V gene: TRBV11-2; J gene: TRBJ1-4; clone size: -; D gene: TRBD1; CDR3 protein: CASSLDPTGEENEKLFF; CDR3 DNA: TGTGCCAGCAGCTTGGACCCGACAGGGGAAGAGAATGAAAAACTGTTTTTT
V gene: TRBV10-2; J gene: TRBJ1-6; clone size: -; D gene: -; CDR3 protein: CASGVQEMNSPLHF; CDR3 DNA: TGCGCCAGCGGGGTACAGGAGATGAATTCACCCCTCCACTTT
V gene: TRBV9; J gene: TRBJ1-4; clone size: -; D gene: -; CDR3 protein: CASSAGLQTTNEKLFF; CDR3 DNA: TGTGCCAGCAGCGCCGGCTTACAGACAACTAATGAAAAACTGTTTTTT
V gene: TRBV5-1; J gene: TRBJ2-5; clone size: -; D gene: -; CDR3 protein: CASSPGPTKQQETQYF; CDR3 DNA: TGCGCCAGCAGCCCTGGTCCCACAAAACAACAAGAGACCCAGTACTTC
V gene: TRBV19; J gene: TRBJ1-5; clone size: -; D gene: TRBD1; CDR3 protein: CASSTGTGGLSNQPQHF; CDR3 DNA: TGTGCCAGTAGCACCGGGACAGGGGGACTTAGCAATCAGCCCCAGCATTTT
V gene: TRBV7-9; J gene: TRBJ1-5; clone size: once; D gene: -; CDR3 protein: CASSTDRSSNQPQHF; CDR3 DNA: TGTGCCAGCAGCACCGACAGATCAAGCAATCAGCCCCAGCATTTT
V gene: TRBV6-5; J gene: TRBJ2-7; clone size: once; D gene: TRBD1; CDR3 protein: CASSEGQGGDEQYF; CDR3 DNA: TGTGCCAGCAGCGAGGGACAGGGGGGCGACGAGCAGTACTTC
V gene: TRBV2; J gene: TRBJ1-1; clone size: -; D gene: TRBD1; CDR3 protein: CASNGQGITEAFF; CDR3 DNA: TGTGCCAGCAATGGACAGGGGATCACTGAAGCTTTCTTT
V gene: TRBV5-5; J gene: TRBJ1-1; clone size: -; D gene: -; CDR3 protein: CASSQGGNTEAFF; CDR3 DNA: TGTGCCAGCAGCCAGGGAGGGAACACTGAAGCTTTCTTT
V gene: TRBV2; J gene: TRBJ1-1; clone size: few; D gene: TRBD1; CDR3 protein: CASSETGLEAFF; CDR3 DNA: TGTGCCAGCAGTGAGACAGGGCTAGAAGCTTTCTTT
V gene: TRBV7-9; J gene: TRBJ2-7; clone size: -; D gene: TRBD1; CDR3 protein: CASSHGQGRAYEQYF; CDR3 DNA: TGTGCCAGCAGCCACGGACAGGGTCGGGCCTACGAGCAGTACTTC
V gene: TRBV27; J gene: TRBJ1-6; clone size: -; D gene: TRBD1; CDR3 protein: CASSLSTGGVFSPLHF; CDR3 DNA: TGTGCCAGCAGTTTATCGACAGGGGGCGTTTTTTCACCCCTCCACTTT
V gene: TRBV5-3; J gene: TRBJ2-7; clone size: -; D gene: TRBD1; CDR3 protein: CARSSRRGQGLTSYEQYF; CDR3 DNA: TGTGCCAGAAGCTCCCGTAGAGGACAGGGACTGACCTCCTACGAGCAGTACTTC
V gene: TRBV5-1; J gene: TRBJ1-1; clone size: -; D gene: -; CDR3 protein: CASSFVDTLNTEAFF; CDR3 DNA: TGCGCCAGCAGCTTCGTGGACACCTTGAACACTGAAGCTTTCTTT
V gene: TRBV19; J gene: TRBJ1-2; clone size: -; D gene: -; CDR3 protein: CASSILGATGYTF; CDR3 DNA: TGTGCCAGTAGTATTCTGGGGGCGACAGGCTACACCTTC
V gene: TRBV5-4; J gene: TRBJ2-2; clone size: -; D gene: -; CDR3 protein: CASSLILTGELFF; CDR3 DNA: TGTGCCAGCAGCTTGATCCTCACCGGGGAGCTGTTTTTT